The 3 T cell receptor beta chains below come from one sample, sequenced in a study of cytomegalovirus exposure and HLA in healthy donors. This PCR relied on a set of 60 Vbeta primers and 13 Jbeta primers. Profiled with immunoSEQ multiplex PCR; TCRdb holds only in-frame clones, not every one. This sample carries 240,000 or so clones, approximately 81% of them seen once, and the ten largest clones take 8%. The sample was PBMCs. The receptor set was obtained from a woman aged 60 to 75 in good health and CMV-seropositive.

This clone has a single count. The chain carries TRBV29-1 and TRBJ2-2; possible D gene TRBD2, 5 bases. The CDR3 runs 12 residues. V was clipped by 4 bases and J by 7 bases, with 10 bases between them. Germline loops: CDR1 SQVTM, CDR2 ANQGSEA. The CDR3: CSVAGKVGELFF. The DNA for the CDR3 is TGCAGCGTTGCCGGGAAGGTCGGGGAGCTGTTTTTT.

This clone was counted a single time. The CDR3 sequence is CAQAIPPDGYTF. The CDR3 DNA reads TGTGCCCAAGCGATACCACCGGATGGCTACACCTTC. V gene TRBV6-1 combines with J gene TRBJ1-2; D unclear. The CDR3 is 12 amino acids. Germline V gives CDR1 MNHNS, CDR2 SASEGT. Trimming removed 11 bases at V and 6 bases at J, with 16 bases between.

This sequence joins TRBV10-3 and TRBJ1-2; 7 nucleotides match TRBD1. Germline V gene data show CDR1 as ENHRY and CDR2 as SYGVKD. The CDR3 runs 16 residues. Trimming took 1 base from V and 4 from J; bases not matched to a gene: 9. Written as DNA, the CDR3 is TGTGCCATCAGTGAGTTGACAGGGTTTTTCCGCTATGGCTACACCTTC. It encodes CAISELTGFFRYGYTF.